Listed here are 22 T cell receptor beta chains from one sample, sequenced in a study of CD8 T cells in ankylosing spondylitis. TCRdb re-analysed the 5' RACE reads in MiXCR, keeping a single row per CDR3 protein. The sample contains tens of thousands of distinct CDR3 sequences, approximately 11% of which appear only once. The sequenced material came from blood, either unsorted or a sorted T cell fraction (not recorded which). These receptors originate from a male donor with ankylosing spondylitis or in good health (not recorded which).

CDR3 region: CASSPRERRNEQFF. In nucleotides, the CDR3 is TGTGCCAGTAGTCCCCGGGAGCGGCGCAATGAGCAGTTCTTC. This rearrangement joins TRBV19 to TRBJ2-1; a weak D match, TRBD2 (6 bases). V gave up 5 bases and J gave up 6 bases, with 14 bases separating them. The CDR3 is made up of 14 amino acids. The germline V gene encodes CDR1 LNHDA and CDR2 SQIVND (reference sequence).

This clonotype was seen at least ten times. This CDR3 reads CASTQGTGGHPDTQYF. DNA for the CDR3: TGTGCCAGCACCCAGGGGACAGGGGGTCACCCAGATACGCAGTATTTT. This sequence joins TRBV7-2 and TRBJ2-3; 11 nucleotides line up with TRBD1. Losses at the gene ends were 7 bases for V and 4 bases for J; bases not matched to a gene: 10. CDR1 and CDR2 (germline): SGHTA, FQGNSA. This CDR3 is 16 amino acids long.

This clonotype came up many times. The J gene is TRBJ2-7, the V gene TRBV6-1; D gene ambiguous. Germline loops: CDR1 MNHNS, CDR2 SASEGT. The CDR3 has 11 amino acids. V was pared by 6 bases and J by 12 bases, with 15 bases between. The DNA for the CDR3 is TGTGCCAGCAGCGAACTACAGCCAGTGTACTTC. The encoded protein is CASSELQPVYF.

The chain joins TRBV5-1 to TRBJ2-2; 7 bases agree with TRBD1. Per the germline V gene, CDR1 is SGHRS and CDR2 is YFSETQ. The CDR3 sequence is 15 residues long. J gave up 5 bases and V 6 bases, and 10 bases lay outside the gene matches. The CDR3 protein is CASTPQDRETGELFF. DNA for the CDR3: TGCGCCAGCACCCCCCAAGACAGGGAAACCGGGGAGCTGTTTTTT. Looking up the rest from reference TRBV5-1 and TRBJ2-2 gives the full variable domain: KAGVTQTPRYLIKTRGQQVTLSCSPISGHRSVSWYQQTPGQGLQFLFEYFSETQRNKGNFPGRFSGRQFSNSRSEMNVSTLELGDSALYLCASTPQDRETGELFFGEGSRLTVL.

At least ten counts were recorded for this clonotype. This chain links TRBV10-3 with TRBJ2-2; the match to TRBD2 covers 10 bases. The CDR3 sequence is 15 residues long. With V trimmed by 5 bases and J by 4 bases, 4 bases remained unmatched. Germline V gene sequence: CDR1 ENHRY, CDR2 SYGVKD. CDR3 coding DNA: TGTGCCATCAGTCAAGAGCGGGGGGGCACCGGGGAGCTGTTTTTT. Its protein is CAISQERGGTGELFF.

V gene TRBV5-1 combines with J gene TRBJ1-4; weak D call: TRBD1 (6 bases). Trimming took off 2 bases at V and 7 bases at J, with 12 bases between the two ends. Looked up from germline, CDR1 is SGHRS and CDR2 is YFSETQ. The CDR3 has 14 amino acids. The CDR3 reads CASSFGGGGEKLFF. In DNA, the CDR3 is TGCGCCAGCAGCTTCGGGGGGGGCGGTGAAAAACTGTTTTTT.

Ten or more counts support this clonotype. The chain combines TRBV10-3 with TRBJ2-3; 7 nucleotides match TRBD1. V shed 3 bases, J shed 2 bases, and the junction held 5 bases outside the gene matches. Germline-derived CDR1 and CDR2 are ENHRY and SYGVKD. The CDR3 has 15 residues. For the CDR3, the DNA is TGTGCCATCAGTGACGGGCAGGGGGACACAGATACGCAGTATTTT. This sequence encodes CAISDGQGDTDTQYF.

This chain joins TRBV5-1 and TRBJ2-1; no reliable D call. V was cut by 0 bases and J by 0 bases, with 10 bases left in between. CDR3 length: 16 amino acids. The germline V gene encodes CDR1 SGHRS and CDR2 YFSETQ. The CDR3 DNA reads TGCGCCAGCAGCTTGGTTATCCCGGCCTCCTACAATGAGCAGTTCTTC. Residues: CASSLVIPASYNEQFF.

The chain combines TRBV7-2 with TRBJ2-2; 8 bases match TRBD1. This CDR3 contains 16 residues. The trim removed 5 bases at V and 0 bases at J, leaving 5 bases unmatched. The germline V gene encodes CDR1 SGHTA and CDR2 FQGNSA. As DNA, the CDR3 is TGTGCCAGCAGCCTGATGACAGGGGCGAACACCGGGGAGCTGTTTTTT. Its protein is CASSLMTGANTGELFF.

Ten or more counts support this clonotype. The chain couples TRBV25-1 to TRBJ2-7; maybe TRBD1 (8 bases). Trimming removed 3 bases at V and 5 bases at J, with 14 bases between. Germline assignment: CDR1 MGHDK and CDR2 SYGVNS. The CDR3 totals 14 residues. CDR3 sequence (DNA): TGTGCCAGCAGTGATACAGGGGGGGGCCACGAGCAGTACTTC. Residues: CASSDTGGGHEQYF.

This clonotype was picked up many times. Sequence at one end of the junction differs from germline and may be a read error. V and J are TRBV3-1 and TRBJ1-1, with TRBD1 as a possible D gene (5 bases). CDR1 and CDR2 from the germline V gene are LGHDT and YNNKEL (reference sequence). The CDR3 covers 14 residues. CDR3 amino acids: CASSQRSPGTEALF. CDR3 coding DNA: TGTGCCAGCAGCCAACGCAGCCCAGGGACTGAAGCTTTATTT.

This clonotype was seen a few times. The chain combines TRBV9 with TRBJ2-3; tentative D call: TRBD2 (5 bases). This CDR3 spans 16 amino acids. The germline V gene encodes CDR1 SGDLS and CDR2 YYNGEE. V was clipped by 1 base and J by 4 bases, with 16 bases between them. CDR3 coding DNA: TGTGCCAGCAGCGTATCCTCGGGGAACGTACCAGATACGCAGTATTTT. It yields the protein CASSVSSGNVPDTQYF.

This clonotype was detected only once. The V and J genes are TRBV7-9 and TRBJ2-4; D not resolved. Per germline, CDR1 SEHNR and CDR2 FQNEAQ (reference sequence). V lost 3 bases and J lost 8, with 8 bases in between. CDR3 length: 12 residues. The CDR3 DNA reads as TGTGCCAGCAGCTTGGGCCAGGACATTCAGTACTTC. This translates into CASSLGQDIQYF.

The chain combines TRBV7-7 with TRBJ2-1, with D unclear. The ends were cut back, 1 base at V and 6 bases at J, with 10 bases in the middle. The length of the CDR3 is 14 residues. Germline V gene data show CDR1 as SSHAT and CDR2 as FNYEAQ (reference sequence). The CDR3 region is CASSLEASLNEQFF. CDR3 DNA: TGTGCCAGCAGCTTAGAAGCCTCCCTCAATGAGCAGTTCTTC. Full variable domain (remainder filled in from reference TRBV7-7 and TRBJ2-1): GAGVSQSPRYKVTKRGQDVTLRCDPISSHATLYWYQQALGQGPEFLTYFNYEAQPDKSGLPSDRFSAERPEGSISTLTIQRTEQRDSAMYRCASSLEASLNEQFFGPGTRLTVL.

The CDR3 DNA sequence: TGTGCCAGCAGTGAAGAACTAGGGCCCGGAAACACCATATATTTT. Translating gives CASSEELGPGNTIYF. The chain recombines TRBV6-1 with TRBJ1-3; D ambiguous. Trimming left V 1 base short and J 4 bases short, with 11 bases between. Germline CDR1 MNHNS, CDR2 SASEGT. The CDR3 has 15 residues.

Only a few counts were recorded for this clonotype. The V call is TRBV27, the J call TRBJ2-7, with D unclear. With 4 bases removed from V and 3 bases from J, the gap between germline ends came to 13 bases. This CDR3 has 14 residues. Germline CDR1 and CDR2: MNHEY and SMNVEV (reference sequence). This chain's CDR3 is CASSSNSGFYEQYF. The CDR3 region has the DNA TGTGCCAGCAGTTCCAACAGTGGATTCTACGAGCAGTACTTC.

This clonotype has a count of ten or more. V is TRBV5-1 and J is TRBJ2-3; perhaps TRBD1 as D (6 bases). Germline V lookup: CDR1 SGHRS, CDR2 YFSETQ. This CDR3 contains 12 residues. With 1 base removed from V and 9 bases from J, the gap between germline ends came to 9 bases. CDR3 sequence reads: CASSLPGETQYF. The CDR3 DNA reads TGCGCCAGCAGCTTGCCAGGGGAGACGCAGTATTTT.

This chain connects TRBV4-2 to TRBJ2-7; 8 bases agree with TRBD1. The ends lost 4 bases at V and 5 bases at J; junction bases unmatched: 10. CDR3 length: 15 residues. CDR1 is LGHNA, CDR2 YNFKEQ, per germline. The CDR3 loop reads CASSPSTGVGDEQYF. The CDR3 DNA sequence: TGTGCCAGCAGCCCCTCGACAGGGGTTGGCGACGAGCAGTACTTC.

This clonotype occurred many times. The chain recombines TRBV10-3 with TRBJ2-7, with 7 bases lining up with TRBD1. Germline trimming cut 5 bases from V and 0 bases from J; bases unmatched to any gene: 4. The CDR3 contains 14 residues. Germline values: CDR1 ENHRY, CDR2 SYGVKD. The CDR3 protein is CAISPRGPSYEQYF. CDR3 in DNA: TGTGCCATCAGTCCTAGGGGGCCCTCCTACGAGCAGTACTTC.

In its sample, this clonotype was seen a few times. This chain connects TRBV4-2 to TRBJ1-2; D gene ambiguous. From germline, CDR1 is LGHNA and CDR2 YNFKEQ. The CDR3 extends over 14 amino acids. V gave up 0 bases and J gave up 1 base, with 6 bases separating them. This CDR3 reads CASSQDLVNYGYTF. The CDR3 DNA follows: TGTGCCAGCAGCCAAGATCTCGTTAACTATGGCTACACCTTC.

This clonotype was recorded a few times. This chain joins TRBV19 and TRBJ2-7, with D possibly TRBD1 on 5 matching bases. Trimming shortened V by 3 bases and J by 2 bases, and 11 bases separated the two germline ends. Per germline, CDR1 LNHDA and CDR2 SQIVND (reference sequence). This CDR3 spans 14 amino acids. The CDR3 DNA reads as TGTGCCAGTAGTATGTCCCACAGGACCTACGAGCAGTACTTC. It encodes CASSMSHRTYEQYF.

This clonotype was observed many times. The V gene is TRBV12-3 or TRBV12-4, the J gene TRBJ1-2; a weak D match, TRBD1 (6 bases). V was trimmed by 1 base and J by 6 bases, leaving 12 bases between them. This CDR3 comprises 14 residues. This CDR3 is CASSLEQGGHGYTF. CDR3 sequence (DNA): TGTGCCAGCAGTTTAGAACAGGGAGGCCATGGCTACACCTTC.